This T cell receptor (beta chain) derives from a study of blood T cell repertoires in COVID-19. About the study: The United States, Italy and Spain provided the acute and convalescent COVID-19 samples. In each case, the material was cDNA or gDNA derived from T cells, B-cell-depleted T cells, or PBMCs.

In the authors' methods: Amplification from reference gene primers served as the basis for estimated nucleated cell counts. Profiling relied on immunoSEQ multiplex PCR, and the TCRdb table lists in-frame clones only, not all of them. V and J calls and clone size are given by that table; D and trimming were obtained from the DNA. The data hold tens of thousands of clones, with 75% to 90% observed a single time. The germline V gene encodes CDR1 LNHDA and CDR2 SQIVND (reference sequence). V dropped 5 bases and J dropped 8; count of bases not matched to a gene: 14. The CDR3 runs 16 residues. The chain links TRBV19 to TRBJ2-5; TRBD2 aligns across 10 bases. The TCR sequence derives from a man aged 65 to 79 with active or convalescent COVID-19. Input material: peripheral blood. Here the CDR3 reads CASSPSWERGGGTQYF. Here the CDR3 DNA reads TGTGCCAGTAGTCCCTCCTGGGAGCGGGGGGGCGGAACCCAGTACTTC.